The next 10 T cell receptor beta chains were all read from a single sample in a study of blood T cell repertoires in COVID-19. This table comes from immunoSEQ multiplex PCR, and its TCRdb copy is limited to in-frame clones, with some not included. Of fewer than 350,000 clones in the sample, roughly 90% are singletons; the top ten hold about 4.6%. The sequenced sample consisted of peripheral blood. All receptors derive from a man aged 40-49 years with acute or convalescent COVID-19.

V and J are TRBV5-4 and TRBJ2-1, with 9 bases aligning to TRBD1. This CDR3 contains 14 residues. From germline, CDR1 is SGHNT and CDR2 YYREEE (reference sequence). J gave up 8 bases and V 2 bases, and 5 bases lay outside the gene matches. The CDR3 is CASSFGQGPYEQFF. The CDR3 DNA sequence: TGTGCCAGCAGCTTCGGACAGGGGCCCTATGAGCAGTTCTTC.

The chain recombines TRBV6-5 with TRBJ2-3; 10 bases line up with TRBD2. Germline values: CDR1 MNHEY, CDR2 SVGAGI. This CDR3 comprises 15 residues. The V segment lost 6 bases and the J segment 2 bases; nucleotides outside the gene matches: 5. The CDR3 reads CASSPLAGDTDTQYF. The CDR3 DNA reads TGTGCCAGCAGCCCGCTAGCGGGGGACACAGATACGCAGTATTTT.

This clone was observed once. This specimen includes other DNA sequences encoding the same CDR3. The rearrangement uses TRBV29-1 and TRBJ1-1; D remains unclear. CDR1 is SQVTM, CDR2 ANQGSEA, per germline. The length of the CDR3 is 13 residues. Trimming cost V 3 bases and J 4 bases, with 12 bases left between them. CDR3 DNA: TGCAGCGTTGACCGCGGGAGAGGCACTGAAGCTTTCTTT. Protein sequence: CSVDRGRGTEAFF.

This chain joins TRBV2 and TRBJ2-1, with 7 bases identical to TRBD1. The CDR3 consists of 14 residues. From germline, CDR1 is SNHLY and CDR2 FYNNEI. Unmatched junction bases numbered 3, after V lost 4 bases and J lost 3 bases. In DNA form, the CDR3 reads TGTGCCAGCAGTGGACAGGGATACTACAATGAGCAGTTCTTC. It is translated as CASSGQGYYNEQFF.

This clone has just one count. The chain uses TRBV6-1 and TRBJ2-2; 9 nucleotides align to TRBD1. CDR1 MNHNS and CDR2 SASEGT come from the germline V gene. The CDR3 is 14 amino acids. V dropped 7 bases and J dropped 7; count of bases not matched to a gene: 7. In DNA, the CDR3 is TGTGCCAGCACCTGGGACAGGGTGGGCGGGGAGCTGTTTTTT. Its protein is CASTWDRVGGELFF.

This rearrangement joins TRBV2 to TRBJ1-4; 9 nucleotides agree with TRBD1. The trim removed 8 bases at V and 6 bases at J, leaving 7 bases unmatched. The CDR3 consists of 14 residues. From germline, CDR1 is SNHLY and CDR2 FYNNEI. In nucleotides, the CDR3 is TGTGCCAGCTATGAGGACAGGGGATATGAAAAACTGTTTTTT. Translating gives CASYEDRGYEKLFF.

The V and J genes are TRBV5-4 and TRBJ2-1, with D possibly matching TRBD1 (6 bases). Per germline, CDR1 SGHNT and CDR2 YYREEE (reference sequence). The ends were cut back, 4 bases at V and 5 bases at J, with 16 bases in the middle. CDR3 length: 15 residues. CDR3 DNA sequence: TGTGCCAGCAGCGCCACCGGGACACTTCACAATGAGCAGTTCTTC. Protein: CASSATGTLHNEQFF.

This rearrangement joins TRBV11-2 to TRBJ2-1; 10 bases map to TRBD1. The CDR3 totals 16 residues. The germline V gene encodes CDR1 SGHAT and CDR2 FQNNGV. The V gene end was trimmed by 5 bases and the J gene end by 10 bases; junction bases not matched to a gene: 14. CDR3 sequence reads: CASSSVRDRGPGEQFF. CDR3 bases: TGTGCCAGCAGCAGTGTTCGAGACAGGGGGCCAGGAGAGCAGTTCTTC.

The chain combines TRBV5-1 with TRBJ2-5, with D maybe TRBD1 (6 bases). Trimming pared 2 bases from V and 4 bases from J, leaving 27 bases between. This CDR3 has 19 residues. Per the germline V gene, CDR1 is SGHRS and CDR2 is YFSETQ. CDR3: CASSFYSNGRGPGGETQYF. CDR3 DNA: TGCGCCAGCAGCTTCTATTCTAATGGCAGGGGCCCAGGTGGAGAGACCCAGTACTTC.

This rearrangement joins TRBV5-1 to TRBJ2-3; 8 bases are shared with TRBD2. V gave up 2 bases and J gave up 2 bases; unmatched junction bases: 4. CDR1 is SGHRS and CDR2 is YFSETQ in the germline V gene. This CDR3 is built from 15 residues. The CDR3 spells CASSFAGGYTDTQYF. The DNA of the CDR3 is TGCGCCAGCAGCTTCGCGGGGGGCTACACAGATACGCAGTATTTT.